The 8 T cell receptor beta chains below come from one sample, sequenced in a study of OX40 agonist ivuxolimab in advanced cancers. The method was immunoSEQ multiplex PCR; TCRdb's version includes in-frame clones alone and lacks a portion of them. The repertoire holds about 70,000 clones, with roughly 80% as singletons. Source: CD4+ or CD8+ T cells sorted from blood, taken in a trial of the OX40 agonist ivuxolimab. These receptor sequences come from an adult with an advanced solid tumor such as melanoma, head and neck, liver or kidney cancer.

This clone is a singleton in its sample. The J gene is TRBJ1-5, the V gene TRBV30; 7 bases align to TRBD1. The V segment lost 6 bases and the J segment 0 bases; nucleotides outside the gene matches: 8. CDR1 and CDR2 from the germline V gene are GTSNPN and SVGIG (reference sequence). The CDR3 length is 15 residues. This CDR3 reads CACTGEGYSNQPQHF. In nucleotides, the CDR3 is TGTGCCTGCACAGGGGAAGGGTATAGCAATCAGCCCCAGCATTTT.

The chain employs TRBV5-6 and TRBJ1-2, with 9 bases fitting TRBD1. Germline loops: CDR1 SGHDT, CDR2 YYEEEE. The CDR3 has 16 residues. Unmatched junction bases numbered 5, after V lost 2 bases and J lost 0 bases. CDR3 sequence reads: CASSFPGTGTNYGYTF. The CDR3, as DNA: TGTGCCAGCAGCTTCCCGGGGACAGGGACTAACTATGGCTACACCTTC.

The CDR3 DNA is TGCGCCAGCAGCTTGGACGGCGGGGGGGCCTCAGATACGCAGTATTTT. Translating it yields CASSLDGGGASDTQYF. This rearrangement joins TRBV5-1 to TRBJ2-3, with 9 bases aligning to TRBD2. CDR3 length equals 16 residues. Unmatched junction bases numbered 6, after V lost 0 bases and J lost 4 bases. Germline V gene lookup returns CDR1 SGHRS and CDR2 YFSETQ.

The chain joins TRBV5-5 to TRBJ1-1, with 7 bases fitting TRBD1. The CDR3 loop spans 14 amino acids. Germline lookup yields CDR1 SGHKS and CDR2 YYEKEE (reference sequence). Germline trimming cut 4 bases from V and 3 bases from J; bases unmatched to any gene: 6. The CDR3 loop reads CASSPRDSHTEAFF. The CDR3 DNA follows: TGTGCCAGCAGCCCACGGGACAGCCACACTGAAGCTTTCTTT.

The chain carries TRBV29-1 and TRBJ2-2, with 9 bases identical to TRBD1. J was trimmed by 3 bases and V by 7 bases; bases with no gene match: 3. Germline assignment: CDR1 SQVTM and CDR2 ANQGSEA. CDR3 size: 13 residues. CDR3 sequence: CSADRGYTGELFF. CDR3 sequence (DNA): TGCAGCGCGGACAGGGGATACACCGGGGAGCTGTTTTTT.

This clone has more than one count but fewer than ten. The J gene is TRBJ2-3, the V gene TRBV19; 7 bases match TRBD1. CDR1 is LNHDA and CDR2 is SQIVND in the germline V gene (reference sequence). The CDR3 contains 15 residues. Trimming at V came to 6 bases and at J to 2 bases, leaving 8 bases not matched to a gene. The CDR3 nucleotides are TGTGCCAGTAGGACAGGGCCCTATTACACAGATACGCAGTATTTT. This codes for CASRTGPYYTDTQYF.

The chain joins TRBV27 to TRBJ1-5, with a tentative D call TRBD1 (6 bases). Trimming took off 4 bases at V and 7 bases at J, with 17 bases between the two ends. This CDR3 is 15 amino acids long. Germline-derived CDR1 and CDR2 are MNHEY and SMNVEV (reference sequence). Here the CDR3 reads CASSSQGKMLQPQHF. The CDR3 bases are TGTGCCAGCAGTTCACAGGGTAAGATGCTCCAGCCCCAGCATTTT.

The chain employs TRBV5-5 and TRBJ1-4; 9 nucleotides line up with TRBD1. CDR1 is SGHKS and CDR2 is YYEKEE in the germline V gene (reference sequence). The CDR3 is 15 residues long. V lost 6 bases and J lost 8; bases outside the gene matches: 11. The CDR3, as DNA: TGTGCCAGCAACCACCCGGGACAGGGAAGGGAAAAACTGTTTTTT. Its translation is CASNHPGQGREKLFF.